Listed here are 31 T cell receptor beta chains from one sample, sequenced in a study of CD8+ T cells in alopecia areata. Extracted RNA was reverse transcribed into cDNA, the sequencing template. Some clones are missing from TCRdb's copy, which holds only in-frame ones; the method was immunoSEQ multiplex PCR. The table records tens of thousands of clones, approximately 56% of them present only once. The sample comprised NKG2D-high CD8+ T cells sorted from blood. Receptor source: a human donor with alopecia areata.

The gene calls are TRBV7-9 and TRBJ2-5; maybe TRBD1 (6 bases). Per germline, CDR1 SEHNR and CDR2 FQNEAQ (reference sequence). V was trimmed by 1 base and J by 1 base, leaving 16 bases between them. The CDR3 is made up of 17 amino acids. For the CDR3, the DNA is TGTGCCAGCAGCTTAGAGGGGGTTACAGATTTCCAAGAGACCCAGTACTTC. As protein: CASSLEGVTDFQETQYF.

The chain employs TRBV12-5 and TRBJ2-7; 9 bases are shared with TRBD2. Trimming removed 7 bases from V and 2 bases from J; junction bases left unmatched: 9. CDR1 LGHNT and CDR2 FRNRAP come from the germline V gene. The CDR3 sequence is 15 residues long. This CDR3 reads CASATISGSPYEQYF. For the CDR3, the DNA is TGTGCTAGTGCCACGATTAGCGGGAGCCCCTACGAGCAGTACTTC.

This clone has more than one count but fewer than ten. The genes are TRBV6-5 and TRBJ2-5; no definite D call. The germline gives CDR1 MNHEY, CDR2 SVGAGI. Trimming took 4 bases from V and 0 from J, leaving 12 bases between them. The CDR3 extends over 15 amino acids. In nucleotides, the CDR3 is TGTGCCAGCAGTTTGCAACTATTGTACCAAGAGACCCAGTACTTC. Amino acid sequence: CASSLQLLYQETQYF.

V usage is TRBV27 and J usage is TRBJ2-7; 9 bases agree with TRBD2. This CDR3 is 15 amino acids long. Per germline, CDR1 MNHEY and CDR2 SMNVEV (reference sequence). V lost 0 bases, J lost 3 bases, and 3 bases stayed unmatched. The CDR3 spells CASSLSPSGDYEQYF. The CDR3 bases are TGTGCCAGCAGTTTATCCCCTAGCGGGGACTACGAGCAGTACTTC.

The chain combines TRBV30 with TRBJ2-1; 10 bases match TRBD2. The CDR3 is 13 amino acids. V was pared by 8 bases and J by 8 bases, with 9 bases of the junction left unmatched. Per germline, CDR1 GTSNPN and CDR2 SVGIG (reference sequence). The DNA for the CDR3 is TGTGCCGCTTCTAGCGGGAGCTTTTATGAGCAGTTCTTC. It encodes CAASSGSFYEQFF. Based on the CDR3 plus reference TRBV30 and TRBJ2-1, the full variable domain is SQTIHQWPATLVQPVGSPLSLECTVEGTSNPNLYWYRQAAGRGLQLLFYSVGIGQISSEVPQNLSASRPQDRQFILSSKKLLLSDSGFYLCAASSGSFYEQFFGPGTRLTVL.

This clone was seen more than once but under ten times. V and J are TRBV18 and TRBJ2-2; D gene uncertain. Trimming removed 0 bases from V and 0 bases from J, with 11 bases in between. The length of the CDR3 is 17 residues. CDR1 is KGHSH and CDR2 is LQKENI in the germline V gene. CDR3 sequence reads: CASSPPRIGANTGELFF. DNA of the CDR3: TGTGCCAGCTCACCACCGAGGATAGGAGCGAACACCGGGGAGCTGTTTTTT.

This chain links TRBV6-5 with TRBJ2-1; TRBD2 might be the D (5 bases). Germline CDR1 is MNHEY and CDR2 is SVGAGI. V was clipped by 2 bases and J by 12 bases, with 17 bases between them. This CDR3 has 14 amino acids. The DNA of the CDR3 is TGTGCCAGCAGTTACGGGTCCCAGAGCGGAGGGCAGTTCTTC. Residues: CASSYGSQSGGQFF.

J is TRBJ2-1 and V is TRBV5-4; 13 bases line up with TRBD2. There are 17 residues in the CDR3. Germline V CDR1 and CDR2: SGHNT, YYREEE (reference sequence). With 4 bases clipped from V and 0 bases from J, the junction kept 4 bases outside the gene matches. The CDR3 nucleotides are TGTGCCAGCAGCATTGGACTAGCGGGAGCCTCCTACAATGAGCAGTTCTTC. Translation: CASSIGLAGASYNEQFF.

In its sample, this clone was seen a few times. The chain employs TRBV4-1 and TRBJ2-6, with D possibly matching TRBD2 (6 bases). In germline, CDR1 is MGHRA, CDR2 YSYEKL. V gave up 1 base and J gave up 2 bases, with 9 bases separating them. This CDR3 contains 16 residues. The DNA for the CDR3 is TGCGCCAGCAGCCAAGGGGGAGGTGCTGGGGCCAACGTCCTGACTTTC. Translation: CASSQGGGAGANVLTF.

This sequence joins TRBV27 and TRBJ2-7; D may be TRBD1 (5 bases). V lost 3 bases and J 5 bases, leaving 11 bases between the germline ends. Germline lookup yields CDR1 MNHEY and CDR2 SMNVEV (reference sequence). The CDR3 contains 13 residues. The CDR3 coding sequence is TGTGCCAGCAGTTTGGGTCAGGGTAACGAGCAGTACTTC. This translates into CASSLGQGNEQYF.

The chain couples TRBV4-3 to TRBJ1-3; D not resolved. The CDR3 has 14 amino acids. Germline values: CDR1 LGHNA, CDR2 YSLEER. V was cut by 5 bases and J by 4 bases, with 12 bases left in between. The CDR3 protein is CASSAWTEGNTIYF. CDR3 bases: TGCGCCAGCAGCGCATGGACGGAGGGAAACACCATATATTTT.

CDR3 bases: TGTGCCAGCTCACCGACTAGACCGGTGGGAGATACGCAGTATTTT. Translation gives CASSPTRPVGDTQYF. The V call is TRBV18, the J call TRBJ2-3; D possibly corresponds to TRBD2 (6 bases). The CDR3 totals 15 residues. The germline V gene encodes CDR1 KGHSH and CDR2 LQKENI. Deletions cut 3 bases from V and 5 bases from J, with 15 bases between.

This chain's CDR3 is CASSASGAYSNQPQHF. For the CDR3, the DNA is TGTGCCAGCAGTGCCTCTGGGGCCTATAGCAATCAGCCCCAGCATTTT. The chain joins TRBV27 to TRBJ1-5; tentatively, D is TRBD1 (5 bases). This CDR3 region has 16 residues. From germline, CDR1 is MNHEY and CDR2 SMNVEV (reference sequence). V was trimmed by 5 bases and J by 0 bases, leaving 14 bases between them.

The rearrangement uses TRBV28 and TRBJ2-7; D gene uncertain. The germline V gene has CDR1 MDHEN and CDR2 SYDVKM. This CDR3 contains 13 residues. V dropped 2 bases and J dropped 3 bases, with 8 bases sitting between them. CDR3: CASSLSISYEQYF. The CDR3 region has the DNA TGTGCCAGCAGTTTAAGTATCAGCTACGAGCAGTACTTC. The full variable domain, completed using reference TRBV28 and TRBJ2-7, is DVKVTQSSRYLVKRTGEKVFLECVQDMDHENMFWYRQDPGLGLRLIYFSYDVKMKEKGDIPEGYSVSREKKERFSLILESASTNQTSMYLCASSLSISYEQYFGPGTRLTVT.

The V gene is TRBV4-3, the J gene TRBJ2-1; D is possibly TRBD1 (5 bases). Germline CDR1 and CDR2: LGHNA and YSLEER. V was shortened by 1 base and J by 1 base, with 8 bases between the two germline ends. The CDR3 length is 15 residues. CDR3 residues: CASSQGRVSYNEQFF. In nucleotides, the CDR3 is TGCGCCAGCAGCCAAGGCAGGGTTTCCTACAATGAGCAGTTCTTC.

This clone was counted a few times. The chain combines TRBV5-1 with TRBJ2-3, with 10 bases lining up with TRBD2. In germline, CDR1 is SGHRS, CDR2 YFSETQ. The ends lost 0 bases at V and 4 bases at J; junction bases unmatched: 8. This CDR3 spans 17 amino acids. CDR3 DNA: TGCGCCAGCAGCTTGGTGATAGCGGGAGGTCCGGCAGATACGCAGTATTTT. Translated: CASSLVIAGGPADTQYF.

This clone was detected a few times. V is TRBV7-9 and J is TRBJ2-7; tentative D call: TRBD2 (5 bases). The CDR3 runs to 15 residues. Germline V lookup: CDR1 SEHNR, CDR2 FQNEAQ (reference sequence). V was clipped by 5 bases and J by 5 bases, with 19 bases between them. CDR3 nucleotides: TGTGCCAGCAGCCCCCAAGGCAGGAGGAGCAACGAGCAGTACTTC. Residues: CASSPQGRRSNEQYF.

This chain uses TRBV2 with TRBJ1-1; D not resolved. CDR3 size: 15 residues. Germline values: CDR1 SNHLY, CDR2 FYNNEI. V lost 2 bases, J lost 0 bases, and 10 bases lay in between. CDR3 sequence reads: CASSETGSLNTEAFF. In DNA form, the CDR3 reads TGTGCCAGCAGTGAAACCGGCTCCCTGAACACTGAAGCTTTCTTT.

The J gene is TRBJ2-3, the V gene TRBV7-9; the D gene is possibly TRBD2 (5 bases). V was trimmed by 5 bases and J by 1 base, leaving 22 bases between them. There are 18 residues in the CDR3. Germline CDR1 reads SEHNR; CDR2 reads FQNEAQ (reference sequence). The CDR3 DNA reads as TGTGCCAGCAGCCCACTAGGATTACCCCTAAAGGGCACAGATACGCAGTATTTT. It yields the protein CASSPLGLPLKGTDTQYF. The full variable domain, completed using reference TRBV7-9 and TRBJ2-3, is DTGVSQNPRHKITKRGQNVTFRCDPISEHNRLYWYRQTLGQGPEFLTYFQNEAQLEKSRLLSDRFSAERPKGSFSTLEIQRTEQGDSAMYLCASSPLGLPLKGTDTQYFGPGTRLTVL.

The CDR3 protein is CASRQMNTEAFF. The CDR3 DNA reads as TGTGCCAGCAGGCAGATGAACACTGAAGCTTTCTTT. The V gene is TRBV6-1, the J gene TRBJ1-1; D not certain. This CDR3 has 12 residues. V gave up 6 bases and J gave up 0 bases, with 5 bases separating them. Germline V lookup: CDR1 MNHNS, CDR2 SASEGT.

This clone was counted a few times. The chain carries TRBV7-8 and TRBJ2-7; a possible D gene is TRBD1 (6 bases). Trimming removed 2 bases from V and 6 bases from J, with 8 bases in between. Germline V gene data show CDR1 as SGHVS and CDR2 as FQNEAQ. This CDR3 is built from 12 residues. The CDR3 bases are TGTGCCAGCAGCTTACAGGGGTCCGAGCAGTACTTC. Translation gives CASSLQGSEQYF.

Only a few counts were recorded for this clone. The V call is TRBV9, the J call TRBJ2-1; possible D gene TRBD1, 6 bases. The CDR3 consists of 14 residues. Per the germline V gene, CDR1 is SGDLS and CDR2 is YYNGEE. Trimming removed 4 bases from V and 4 bases from J, with 12 bases in between. Here the CDR3 DNA reads TGTGCCAGCAGCAATCGACAGGATTACAATGAGCAGTTCTTC. Encoded protein: CASSNRQDYNEQFF.

The V gene is TRBV2, the J gene TRBJ2-4; 12 positions agree with TRBD2. This CDR3 has 18 amino acids. The V and J ends lost 6 bases and 6 bases, in that order; junction bases with no gene match: 15. Germline CDR1 is SNHLY and CDR2 is FYNNEI. The CDR3 here is CASRLTLTTSGGLNIQYF. The CDR3 DNA sequence: TGTGCCAGCAGACTCACATTGACGACTAGCGGGGGTTTAAACATTCAGTACTTC.

This sequence joins TRBV5-1 and TRBJ1-1, with 10 bases fitting TRBD1. The trim removed 6 bases at V and 2 bases at J, leaving 13 bases unmatched. Germline CDR1 reads SGHRS; CDR2 reads YFSETQ. The length of the CDR3 is 17 residues. CDR3 DNA sequence: TGCGCCAGCATCGTACAATCAAGGGACAGGGGAAACACTGAAGCTTTCTTT. Translating it yields CASIVQSRDRGNTEAFF. Based on the CDR3 plus reference TRBV5-1 and TRBJ1-1, the full variable domain is KAGVTQTPRYLIKTRGQQVTLSCSPISGHRSVSWYQQTPGQGLQFLFEYFSETQRNKGNFPGRFSGRQFSNSRSEMNVSTLELGDSALYLCASIVQSRDRGNTEAFFGQGTRLTVV.

The sample holds a few counts of this clone. The chain combines TRBV27 with TRBJ2-3, with D uncertain. The CDR3 contains 12 residues. CDR1 MNHEY and CDR2 SMNVEV come from the germline V gene (reference sequence). The germline V and J ends were trimmed by 4 bases and 3 bases, with 5 bases remaining between them. CDR3 in DNA: TGTGCCAGCAGTTACCCAACAGATACGCAGTATTTT. It specifies CASSYPTDTQYF.

V gene TRBV7-2 combines with J gene TRBJ2-7, with D possibly being TRBD1 (6 bases). Germline values: CDR1 SGHTA, CDR2 FQGNSA. Trimming removed 5 bases at V and 0 bases at J, with 14 bases between. This CDR3 region has 15 residues. The CDR3 loop reads CASSGGPSGSYEQYF. CDR3 coding DNA: TGTGCCAGCAGCGGGGGCCCCTCGGGCTCCTACGAGCAGTACTTC.

This chain connects TRBV7-8 to TRBJ2-3; 8 bases align to TRBD1. This CDR3 region has 18 residues. Germline CDR1 is SGHVS and CDR2 is FQNEAQ. V was pared by 5 bases and J by 0 bases, with 13 bases of the junction left unmatched. The CDR3 reads CASSPGGRGPPSTDTQYF. CDR3 in DNA: TGTGCCAGCAGCCCAGGGGGCAGGGGGCCTCCTAGCACAGATACGCAGTATTTT.

This clone has only a few counts. The chain employs TRBV7-9 and TRBJ1-2; the D is unclear. Trimming took off 0 bases at V and 4 bases at J, with 15 bases between the two ends. CDR1 is SEHNR and CDR2 is FQNEAQ in the germline V gene (reference sequence). CDR3 length: 16 residues. In DNA, the CDR3 is TGTGCCAGCAGCTTAGCGGGCGACCCGAAACGCTATGGCTACACCTTC. This codes for CASSLAGDPKRYGYTF.

The chain carries TRBV5-4 and TRBJ2-7, with D unclear. With 0 bases removed from V and 0 bases from J, the gap between germline ends came to 10 bases. Germline V gene sequence: CDR1 SGHNT, CDR2 YYREEE (reference sequence). The length of the CDR3 is 15 residues. CDR3 in DNA: TGTGCCAGCAGCTTGGGAGGCCCTCCCTCCTACGAGCAGTACTTC. As protein: CASSLGGPPSYEQYF. Looking up the rest from reference TRBV5-4 and TRBJ2-7 gives the full variable domain: ETGVTQSPTHLIKTRGQQVTLRCSSQSGHNTVSWYQQALGQGPQFIFQYYREEENGRGNFPPRFSGLQFPNYSSELNVNALELDDSALYLCASSLGGPPSYEQYFGPGTRLTVT.

This sequence joins TRBV27 and TRBJ2-1; D gene ambiguous. CDR1 and CDR2 (germline): MNHEY, SMNVEV (reference sequence). The V end lost 5 bases, the J end lost 1 base, and 12 bases lay between the germline ends. The CDR3 is 15 amino acids. CDR3: CASSPIGFSYNEQFF. The CDR3, as DNA: TGTGCCAGCAGTCCGATAGGGTTTTCCTACAATGAGCAGTTCTTC.

V and J are TRBV28 and TRBJ2-3; D gene ambiguous. This CDR3 contains 17 residues. The germline V gene has CDR1 MDHEN and CDR2 SYDVKM. Trimming cost V 4 bases and J 0 bases, with 17 bases left between them. In nucleotides, the CDR3 is TGTGCCAGCAGTTCCCACCTCAACTACCGAAGCACAGATACGCAGTATTTT. It specifies CASSSHLNYRSTDTQYF.